This TCR beta chain was recorded in a study of T cell responses to AZD1222 COVID-19 vaccine. This clone has only one observation. Its matching antigen is unknown. Study-level findings and limits: Spike-specific TCR breadth rose after two AZD1222 doses, and depth rose as well.

Only in-frame clones appear in the TCRdb table, and some are missing; sequencing was by immunoSEQ multiplex PCR. The repertoire holds 180,000 or so clones, with 70% to 90% as singletons. The sequences come from peripheral blood, collected on day 0 of AZD1222 vaccination. The origin of this receptor is an adult in good health.

The CDR3 region has the DNA TGCGCCAGCAGCTTGGAAAGGGGGCCTACTTACGAGCAGTACTTC. This translates into CASSLERGPTYEQYF. The chain links TRBV5-1 to TRBJ2-7; TRBD1 aligns across 7 bases. This CDR3 has 15 amino acids. Germline CDR1 reads SGHRS; CDR2 reads YFSETQ. J gave up 4 bases and V 0 bases, and 7 bases lay outside the gene matches.